One and the same sample provided the 23 T cell receptor beta chains below, sequenced in a study of blood T cell repertoires in COVID-19. Data came from immunoSEQ multiplex PCR; TCRdb stores just in-frame clones and leaves some out. Of around 260,000 clones listed, around 87% are singletons. Sequencing used peripheral blood. Receptor source: a woman aged 40-49 years who had recovered from COVID-19.

J is TRBJ2-7 and V is TRBV21-1; the tabulated D call, TRBD2, remains unverified against the DNA. TRBV21-1 is a pseudogene. This CDR3 is built from 21 residues. The CDR3: CASSKGPSGTSGGARSYEQYF. CDR3 sequence (DNA): TGTGCCAGCAGCAAAGGCCCATCCGGGACTAGCGGGGGGGCCAGGTCCTACGAGCAGTACTTC.

The chain employs TRBV5-1 and TRBJ1-6, with a weak D call TRBD1 (6 bases). V shed 5 bases and J shed 10 bases, with 16 bases lying between them. CDR1 SGHRS and CDR2 YFSETQ come from the germline V gene. This CDR3 contains 14 residues. The CDR3: CASRTGQGGSPLHF. The DNA of the CDR3 is TGCGCCAGCAGAACGGGGCAAGGGGGATCACCCCTCCACTTT.

The chain uses TRBV19 and TRBJ2-5; 11 bases fit TRBD1. The CDR3 sequence is 16 residues long. Germline CDR1 is LNHDA and CDR2 is SQIVND (reference sequence). The junction had 8 bases not matched to a gene; V was cut back by 6 bases and J by 2 bases. CDR3 sequence (DNA): TGTGCCAGTAGAAGGACAGGGGGCAGGAGGCAAGAGACCCAGTACTTC. Its protein product is CASRRTGGRRQETQYF.

V gene TRBV5-4 combines with J gene TRBJ1-2; tentative D call: TRBD1 (5 bases). Trimming shortened V by 2 bases and J by 8 bases, and 13 bases separated the two germline ends. The CDR3 is made up of 13 amino acids. The germline V gene encodes CDR1 SGHNT and CDR2 YYREEE (reference sequence). CDR3 protein: CASSFRGNWGYTF. In DNA form, the CDR3 reads TGTGCCAGCAGCTTTCGGGGGAACTGGGGCTACACCTTC.

V gene TRBV5-1 combines with J gene TRBJ2-5; 7 bases are a match to TRBD2. The CDR3 has 15 residues. V trimming: 1 base; J trimming: 0 bases; junction bases outside the gene matches: 3. Germline V CDR1 and CDR2: SGHRS, YFSETQ. The CDR3 protein is CASSLLAGYQETQYF. CDR3 DNA: TGCGCCAGCAGCTTGTTAGCGGGCTACCAAGAGACCCAGTACTTC.

CDR3 in DNA: TGCGCCAGCAGCTCGGGGGTTAAGAGCGGCTACACCTTC. It specifies CASSSGVKSGYTF. This chain connects TRBV5-1 to TRBJ1-2, with TRBD1 as a possible D gene (5 bases). The CDR3 spans 13 residues. Germline CDR1 is SGHRS and CDR2 is YFSETQ. Trimming took 3 bases from V and 8 from J, leaving 14 bases between them.

The chain has TRBV6-1 and TRBJ1-5; D ambiguous. The V end was cut by 1 base, the J end by 6 bases, with 4 bases between. The CDR3 extends over 12 amino acids. The germline gives CDR1 MNHNS, CDR2 SASEGT. CDR3 residues: CASSEVGQPQHF. CDR3 DNA sequence: TGTGCCAGCAGTGAAGTCGGTCAGCCCCAGCATTTT.

The chain employs TRBV6-2 or TRBV6-3 and TRBJ2-6; possibly TRBD2 for D (5 bases). The CDR3 totals 16 residues. Between the trimmed V and J ends, which lost 0 bases and 2 bases, there was a span of 8 bases. Germline CDR1 and CDR2: MNHEY and SVGEGT. CDR3 loop: CASSYSRGAGANVLTF. In nucleotides, the CDR3 is TGTGCCAGCAGTTACTCACGGGGAGCTGGGGCCAACGTCCTGACTTTC.

CDR3 sequence (DNA): TGTGCCAGCAGCCCCCGACCCGGGAACTACACCTTC. Its translation: CASSPRPGNYTF. This chain connects TRBV3-1 (or the pseudogene TRBV3-2) to TRBJ1-2; D not certain. Germline CDR1 reads LGHDT; CDR2 reads YNNKEL (reference sequence). V dropped 4 bases and J dropped 10 bases, with 13 bases sitting between them. The CDR3 extends over 12 amino acids.

This clone was detected once. The J gene is TRBJ1-2, the V gene TRBV4-3; 7 bases agree with TRBD1. Germline V lookup: CDR1 LGHNA, CDR2 YSLEER. The CDR3 runs to 19 residues. With 4 bases clipped from V and 7 bases from J, the junction kept 24 bases outside the gene matches. Here the CDR3 reads CASSPQPPGTEGFGGGYTF. CDR3 bases: TGCGCCAGCAGCCCCCAGCCTCCCGGGACAGAGGGGTTCGGAGGTGGCTACACCTTC.

V gene TRBV12-5 combines with J gene TRBJ1-5; no definite D call. This CDR3 contains 12 residues. V lost 3 bases and J 5 bases, leaving 5 bases between the germline ends. In germline, CDR1 is LGHNT, CDR2 FRNRAP. The CDR3 DNA reads as TGTGCTAGTGGTTTTGGAGATCAGCCCCAGCATTTT. Its protein product is CASGFGDQPQHF.

This clone was found many times. The chain combines TRBV2 with TRBJ1-2; D is ambiguous. With 3 bases removed from V and 8 bases from J, the gap between germline ends came to 13 bases. The CDR3 spans 13 residues. CDR1 is SNHLY, CDR2 FYNNEI, per germline. CDR3 sequence reads: CASSDSAGWGYTF. CDR3 nucleotide sequence: TGTGCCAGCAGTGATTCGGCGGGGTGGGGCTACACCTTC.

The chain recombines TRBV10-3 with TRBJ2-3; 12 bases are a match to TRBD2. Trimming at V came to 11 bases and at J to 1 base, leaving 4 bases not matched to a gene. CDR1 is ENHRY and CDR2 is SYGVKD in the germline V gene. This CDR3 spans 14 amino acids. The CDR3: CAASGGAGTDTQYF. CDR3 nucleotides: TGTGCCGCTAGCGGGGGGGCTGGCACAGATACGCAGTATTTT.

The rearrangement uses TRBV7-6 and TRBJ1-1; D unclear. The CDR3 covers 13 residues. The V end lost 7 bases, the J end lost 0 bases, and 9 bases lay between the germline ends. Germline V gives CDR1 SGHVS, CDR2 FNYEAQ. The CDR3 sequence is CASTTTLNTEAFF. The CDR3 DNA reads as TGTGCCAGCACCACTACCCTGAACACTGAAGCTTTCTTT.

This clone was seen ten or more times. This sequence joins TRBV13 and TRBJ1-3, with TRBD1 matching over 10 bases. Germline CDR1 and CDR2: PRHDT and FYEKMQ (reference sequence). After removal of 5 bases from V and 3 bases from J, the junction contained 7 bases not matched to a gene. CDR3 length: 16 residues. This CDR3 is CASSRRDRGIGNTIYF. The CDR3 DNA reads TGTGCCAGCAGCCGGCGGGACAGGGGAATTGGAAACACCATATATTTT.

The rearrangement joins TRBV3-1 (or the pseudogene TRBV3-2) to TRBJ1-3; tentative D call: TRBD1 (5 bases). CDR3 size: 16 residues. The V gene lost 0 bases and the J gene lost 0 bases, with 9 bases spanning the gap. Germline loops: CDR1 LGHDT, CDR2 YNNKEL (reference sequence). The CDR3 loop reads CASSQDPDSSGNTIYF. DNA for the CDR3: TGTGCCAGCAGCCAAGATCCAGACAGCTCTGGAAACACCATATATTTT.

The DNA for the CDR3 is TGTGCCAGCAGCCAGGGACAGGGTGTGGCTTTCTTT. This sequence encodes CASSQGQGVAFF. The chain links TRBV6-2 or TRBV6-3 to TRBJ1-1; 9 nucleotides line up with TRBD1. CDR1 is MNHEY and CDR2 is SVGEGT in the germline V gene. CDR3 length equals 12 residues. V trimming: 6 bases; J trimming: 11 bases; junction bases outside the gene matches: 7.

The chain joins TRBV10-3 to TRBJ1-1, with D possibly matching TRBD1 (5 bases). Trimming removed 3 bases from V and 0 bases from J, with 11 bases in between. The CDR3 loop spans 15 amino acids. Germline assignment: CDR1 ENHRY and CDR2 SYGVKD. CDR3 sequence: CAISEWGPMNTEAFF. The CDR3 bases are TGTGCCATCAGTGAATGGGGCCCAATGAACACTGAAGCTTTCTTT.

CDR3 amino acids: CASSYPDRGEAFF. Here the CDR3 DNA reads TGTGCCAGCAGTTACCCAGACAGAGGTGAAGCTTTCTTT. The rearrangement links TRBV6-5 to TRBJ1-1, with a weak D call TRBD1 (5 bases). Per germline, CDR1 MNHEY and CDR2 SVGAGI. Trimming took off 2 bases at V and 7 bases at J, with 11 bases between the two ends. This CDR3 spans 13 amino acids.

V gene TRBV6-5 combines with J gene TRBJ1-2; D might be TRBD1 (6 bases). The CDR3 loop spans 15 amino acids. The germline V gene has CDR1 MNHEY and CDR2 SVGAGI. V shed 5 bases and J shed 6 bases, with 19 bases lying between them. In DNA form, the CDR3 reads TGTGCCAGCAGTCCCCGGAAGGGGGTCCCTGATGGCTACACCTTC. It yields the protein CASSPRKGVPDGYTF.

This chain joins TRBV19 and TRBJ2-1; 11 nucleotides match TRBD1. Per the germline V gene, CDR1 is LNHDA and CDR2 is SQIVND (reference sequence). CDR3 size: 16 residues. V lost 7 bases and J lost 2; bases outside the gene matches: 7. The CDR3 loop reads CASNIPGQGAYNEQFF. CDR3 in DNA: TGTGCCAGTAACATACCGGGACAGGGGGCCTACAATGAGCAGTTCTTC.

This chain links TRBV6-2 or TRBV6-3 with TRBJ1-2, with D maybe TRBD1 (5 bases). Germline V gene lookup returns CDR1 MNHEY and CDR2 SVGEGT. The CDR3 is made up of 17 amino acids. The germline V and J ends were trimmed by 5 bases and 1 base, with 20 bases remaining between them. This chain's CDR3 is CASSSPGRTNFNYGYTF. The CDR3 DNA sequence: TGTGCCAGCAGTAGCCCGGGACGGACTAATTTTAACTATGGCTACACCTTC.

This chain connects TRBV7-9 to TRBJ2-7, with 7 bases identical to TRBD1. J was trimmed by 6 bases and V by 3 bases; bases with no gene match: 14. The CDR3 totals 16 residues. Germline assignment: CDR1 SEHNR and CDR2 FQNEAQ (reference sequence). The DNA for the CDR3 is TGTGCCAGCAGCTTTTTCCCGGGACAGCCGACAGGCGAGCAGTACTTC. Translating gives CASSFFPGQPTGEQYF. The variable domain in full, completed from reference TRBV7-9 and TRBJ2-7, reads DTGVSQNPRHKITKRGQNVTFRCDPISEHNRLYWYRQTLGQGPEFLTYFQNEAQLEKSRLLSDRFSAERPKGSFSTLEIQRTEQGDSAMYLCASSFFPGQPTGEQYFGPGTRLTVT.